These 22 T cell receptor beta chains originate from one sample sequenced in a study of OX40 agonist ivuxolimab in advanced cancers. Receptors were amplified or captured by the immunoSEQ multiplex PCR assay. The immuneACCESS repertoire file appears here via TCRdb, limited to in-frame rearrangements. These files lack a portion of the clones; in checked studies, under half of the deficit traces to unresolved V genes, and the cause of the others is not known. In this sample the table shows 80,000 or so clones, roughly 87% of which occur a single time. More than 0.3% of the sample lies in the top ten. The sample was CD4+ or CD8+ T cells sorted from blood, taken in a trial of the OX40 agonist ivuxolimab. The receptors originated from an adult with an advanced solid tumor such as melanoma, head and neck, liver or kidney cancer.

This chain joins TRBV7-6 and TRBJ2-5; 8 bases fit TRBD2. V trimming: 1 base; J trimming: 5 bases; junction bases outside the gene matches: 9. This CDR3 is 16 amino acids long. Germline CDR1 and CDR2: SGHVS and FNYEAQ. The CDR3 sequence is CASSLGGAGAGETQYF. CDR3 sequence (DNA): TGTGCCAGCAGCTTAGGAGGAGCGGGAGCGGGGGAGACCCAGTACTTC.

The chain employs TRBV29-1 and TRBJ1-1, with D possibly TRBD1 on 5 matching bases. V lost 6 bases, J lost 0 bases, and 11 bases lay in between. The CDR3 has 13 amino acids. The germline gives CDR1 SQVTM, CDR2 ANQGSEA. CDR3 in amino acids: CSVDRSMNTEAFF. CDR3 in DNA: TGCAGCGTCGACAGATCTATGAACACTGAAGCTTTCTTT.

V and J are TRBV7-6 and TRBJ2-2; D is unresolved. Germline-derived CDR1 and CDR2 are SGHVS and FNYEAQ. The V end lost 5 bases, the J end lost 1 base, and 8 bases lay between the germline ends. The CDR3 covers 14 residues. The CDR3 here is CASSPTVNTGELFF. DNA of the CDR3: TGTGCCAGCAGCCCCACGGTGAACACCGGGGAGCTGTTTTTT.

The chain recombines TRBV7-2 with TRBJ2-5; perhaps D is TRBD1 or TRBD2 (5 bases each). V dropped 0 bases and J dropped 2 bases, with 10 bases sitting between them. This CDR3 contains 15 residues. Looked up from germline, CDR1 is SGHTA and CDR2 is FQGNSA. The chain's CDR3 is CASSLAPGSQETQYF. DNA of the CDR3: TGTGCCAGCAGCTTAGCTCCAGGGAGTCAAGAGACCCAGTACTTC. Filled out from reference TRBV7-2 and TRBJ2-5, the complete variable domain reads GAGVSQSPSNKVTEKGKDVELRCDPISGHTALYWYRQSLGQGLEFLIYFQGNSAPDKSGLPSDRFSAERTGGSVSTLTIQRTQQEDSAVYLCASSLAPGSQETQYFGPGTRLLVL.

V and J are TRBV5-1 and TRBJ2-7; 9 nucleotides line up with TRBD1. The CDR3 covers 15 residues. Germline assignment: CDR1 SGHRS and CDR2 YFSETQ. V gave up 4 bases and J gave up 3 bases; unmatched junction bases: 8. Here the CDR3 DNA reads TGCGCCAGCAGCGCGCCGGGACAGGGAGTCTACGAGCAGTACTTC. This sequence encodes CASSAPGQGVYEQYF.

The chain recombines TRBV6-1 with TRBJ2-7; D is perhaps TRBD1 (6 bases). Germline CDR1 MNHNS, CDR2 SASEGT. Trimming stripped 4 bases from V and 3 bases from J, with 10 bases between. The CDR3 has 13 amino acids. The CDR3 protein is CASSVTGFYEQYV. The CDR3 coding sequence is TGTGCCAGCAGTGTTACAGGGTTCTACGAGCAGTACGTC.

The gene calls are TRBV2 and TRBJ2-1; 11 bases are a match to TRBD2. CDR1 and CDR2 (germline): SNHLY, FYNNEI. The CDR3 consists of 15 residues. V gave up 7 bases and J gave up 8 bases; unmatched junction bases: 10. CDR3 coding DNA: TGTGCCAGCAAGAGCAAACTAGCGGGGGTCGATGAGCAGTTCTTC. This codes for CASKSKLAGVDEQFF.

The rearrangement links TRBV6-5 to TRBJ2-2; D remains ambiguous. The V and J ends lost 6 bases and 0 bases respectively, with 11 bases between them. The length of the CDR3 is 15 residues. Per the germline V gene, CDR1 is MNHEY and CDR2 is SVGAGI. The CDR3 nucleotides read TGTGCCAGCAGCACCCCGTCCGCGAACACCGGGGAGCTGTTTTTT. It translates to CASSTPSANTGELFF.

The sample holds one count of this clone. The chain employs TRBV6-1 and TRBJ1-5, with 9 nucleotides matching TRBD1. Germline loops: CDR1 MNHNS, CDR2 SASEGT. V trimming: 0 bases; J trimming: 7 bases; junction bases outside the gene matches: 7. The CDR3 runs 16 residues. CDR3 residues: CASSEARGQGYQPQHF. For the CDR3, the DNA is TGTGCCAGCAGTGAAGCGCGGGGACAGGGCTACCAGCCCCAGCATTTT.

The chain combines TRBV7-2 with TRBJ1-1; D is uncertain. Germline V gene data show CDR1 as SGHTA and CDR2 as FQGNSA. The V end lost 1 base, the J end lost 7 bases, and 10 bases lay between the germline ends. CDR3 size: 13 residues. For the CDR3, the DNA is TGTGCCAGCAGCTTAGGGCGAAACCTTGAAGCTTTCTTT. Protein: CASSLGRNLEAFF.

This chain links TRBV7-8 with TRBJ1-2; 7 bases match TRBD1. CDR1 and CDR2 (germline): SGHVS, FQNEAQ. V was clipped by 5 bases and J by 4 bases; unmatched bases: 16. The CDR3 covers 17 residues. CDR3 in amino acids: CASSTQMDRLSGYGYTF. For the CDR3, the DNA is TGTGCCAGCAGCACCCAGATGGACAGGTTGAGCGGCTATGGCTACACCTTC.

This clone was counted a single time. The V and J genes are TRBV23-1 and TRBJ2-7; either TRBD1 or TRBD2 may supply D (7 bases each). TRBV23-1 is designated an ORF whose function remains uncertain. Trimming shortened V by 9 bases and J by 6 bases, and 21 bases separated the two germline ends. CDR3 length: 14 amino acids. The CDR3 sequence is CARNGRGPASEQYV. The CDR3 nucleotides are TGCGCCAGAAATGGGAGGGGGCCGGCTTCCGAGCAGTACGTC.

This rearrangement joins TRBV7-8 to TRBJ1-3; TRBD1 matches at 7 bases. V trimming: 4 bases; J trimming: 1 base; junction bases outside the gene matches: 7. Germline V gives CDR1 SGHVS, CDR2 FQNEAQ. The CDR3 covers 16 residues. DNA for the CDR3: TGTGCCAGCAGCTCCCGACAGGGAGGGTCTGGAAACACCATATATTTT. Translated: CASSSRQGGSGNTIYF.

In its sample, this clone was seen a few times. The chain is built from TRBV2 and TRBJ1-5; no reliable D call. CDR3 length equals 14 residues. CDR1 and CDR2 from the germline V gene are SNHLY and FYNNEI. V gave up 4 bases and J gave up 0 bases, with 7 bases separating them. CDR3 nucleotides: TGTGCCAGCAGTGGCACCTATAGCAATCAGCCCCAGCATTTT. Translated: CASSGTYSNQPQHF.

CDR3 sequence (DNA): TGTGCCAGCAGTGAAGCCGTCACCAGGGGGGGAGAAAAACTGTTTTTT. Its protein is CASSEAVTRGGEKLFF. The V and J genes are TRBV6-1 and TRBJ1-4; TRBD1 aligns across 7 bases. Germline V gene data show CDR1 as MNHNS and CDR2 as SASEGT. The CDR3 covers 16 residues. Losses at the gene ends were 0 bases for V and 8 bases for J; bases not matched to a gene: 9.

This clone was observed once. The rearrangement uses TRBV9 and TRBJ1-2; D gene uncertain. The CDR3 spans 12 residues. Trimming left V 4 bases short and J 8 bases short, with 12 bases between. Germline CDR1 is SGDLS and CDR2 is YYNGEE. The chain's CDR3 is CASSIGPSGYTF. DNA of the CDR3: TGTGCCAGCAGCATCGGACCCTCGGGCTACACCTTC.

CDR3 sequence reads: CASSMRDKSHMNTEAFF. CDR3 sequence (DNA): TGTGCCAGTAGTATGCGGGACAAATCTCATATGAACACTGAAGCTTTCTTT. The gene calls are TRBV19 and TRBJ1-1; possibly TRBD1 for D (6 bases). CDR3 size: 17 residues. Germline loops: CDR1 LNHDA, CDR2 SQIVND (reference sequence). The V and J ends lost 3 bases and 0 bases respectively, with 17 bases between them.

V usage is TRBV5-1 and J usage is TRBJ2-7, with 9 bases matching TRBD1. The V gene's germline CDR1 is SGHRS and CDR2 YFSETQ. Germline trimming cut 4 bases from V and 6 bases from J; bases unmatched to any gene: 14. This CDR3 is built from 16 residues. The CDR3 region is CASSRTVPGQGPEQYF. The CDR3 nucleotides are TGCGCCAGCAGCCGAACCGTCCCGGGACAGGGACCCGAGCAGTACTTC. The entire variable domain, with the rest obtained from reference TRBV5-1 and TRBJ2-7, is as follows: KAGVTQTPRYLIKTRGQQVTLSCSPISGHRSVSWYQQTPGQGLQFLFEYFSETQRNKGNFPGRFSGRQFSNSRSEMNVSTLELGDSALYLCASSRTVPGQGPEQYFGPGTRLTVT.

Here the CDR3 DNA reads TGTGCCAGCAGCCTTCCCGTAGAGACCCAGTACTTC. It specifies CASSLPVETQYF. V gene TRBV7-2 combines with J gene TRBJ2-5; the D is unclear. The CDR3 contains 12 residues. The V end was cut by 5 bases, the J end by 4 bases, with 8 bases between. CDR1 SGHTA and CDR2 FQGNSA come from the germline V gene.

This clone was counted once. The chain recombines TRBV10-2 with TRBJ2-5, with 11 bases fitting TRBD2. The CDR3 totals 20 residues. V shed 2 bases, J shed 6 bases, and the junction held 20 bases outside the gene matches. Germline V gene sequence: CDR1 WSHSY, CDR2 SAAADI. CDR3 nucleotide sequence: TGCGCCAGCAGTGAGGTTTCCCTTAGCGGGGGGGCCGAGGTCCTGCAGACCCAGTACTTC. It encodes CASSEVSLSGGAEVLQTQYF.

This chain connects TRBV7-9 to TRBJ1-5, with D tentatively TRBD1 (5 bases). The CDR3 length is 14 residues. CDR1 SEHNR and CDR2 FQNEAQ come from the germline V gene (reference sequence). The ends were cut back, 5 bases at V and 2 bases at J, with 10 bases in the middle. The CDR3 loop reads CASSGGRGNQPQHF. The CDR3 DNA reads TGTGCCAGCAGCGGGGGAAGAGGCAATCAGCCCCAGCATTTT.

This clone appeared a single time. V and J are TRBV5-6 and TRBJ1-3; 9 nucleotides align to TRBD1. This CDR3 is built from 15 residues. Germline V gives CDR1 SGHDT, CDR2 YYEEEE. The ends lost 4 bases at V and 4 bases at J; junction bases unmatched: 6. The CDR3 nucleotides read TGTGCCAGCAGCGGGGGGACAGGGATAGGAAACACCATATATTTT. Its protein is CASSGGTGIGNTIYF.